This T cell receptor (beta chain) was recorded in a study of shared clonotypes between healthy human individuals. This clone was seen a single time. Its antigen remains unknown. The sample has other DNA sequences that encode this CDR3 too. Notes on the study in general: Non-shared clonotypes showed lower generation probabilities than clonotypes common to all four donors.

Germline CDR1 is SGHAT and CDR2 is FQNNGV. The CDR3 covers 12 residues. V lost 5 bases to trimming and J lost 6 bases, with 9 bases between them. The protocol was immunoSEQ multiplex PCR, while the TCRdb copy is restricted to in-frame clones and leaves out a portion. The sample consists of more than 2 million clones, under 97% of them appearing once. The chain is built from TRBV11-2 and TRBJ2-3; maybe TRBD1 (6 bases). The origin of this receptor is a man aged 18 to 29 in good health. The specimen sequenced was naive CD4+ T cells sorted from blood. Described subset: CD45RA+ positively selected. CDR3 nucleotides: TGTGCCAGCAGCCCGCAGGGGGATACGCAGTATTTT. Translating gives CASSPQGDTQYF.